A single sample is the source of the 30 T cell receptor beta chains below, sequenced in a study of shared clonotypes between healthy human individuals. In the naive CD8 group, cells lacked CD45RO and were positively selected for CCR7, so terminally differentiated effector memory CD45RA+ cells were left out. Some clones are missing from TCRdb's copy, which holds only in-frame ones; the method was immunoSEQ multiplex PCR. This table holds hundreds of thousands of clones, about 96% found once. The sample taken for sequencing was naive CD8+ T cells sorted from blood. Every receptor here comes from a woman in her 30s in good health.

The gene calls are TRBV6-5 and TRBJ1-5; 10 bases are a match to TRBD1. Looked up from germline, CDR1 is MNHEY and CDR2 is SVGAGI. The CDR3 sequence is 15 residues long. Trimming removed 5 bases from V and 5 bases from J; junction bases left unmatched: 6. The CDR3 nucleotides read TGTGCCAGCAGTCCCGGGACAGGGGATTATCAGCCCCAGCATTTT. Encoded protein: CASSPGTGDYQPQHF.

The chain combines TRBV11-2 with TRBJ2-7; D call uncertain. The germline V gene encodes CDR1 SGHAT and CDR2 FQNNGV. The length of the CDR3 is 13 residues. The V end was cut by 5 bases, the J end by 5 bases, with 13 bases between. The CDR3 region has the DNA TGTGCCAGCAGCCCCCGCATCGGCAACGAGCAGTACTTC. Amino acids: CASSPRIGNEQYF.

V is TRBV6-5 and J is TRBJ2-1, with D perhaps matching TRBD2 (6 bases). Germline assignment: CDR1 MNHEY and CDR2 SVGAGI. V lost 6 bases and J lost 6, with 18 bases in between. CDR3 length: 15 residues. The CDR3 nucleotides read TGTGCCAGCAGCACCACAGCGGCGGGGTTCAATGAGCAGTTCTTC. It specifies CASSTTAAGFNEQFF.

Concerning this clone itself: The same CDR3 also results from other DNA sequences found in this sample. This rearrangement joins TRBV2 to TRBJ2-7, with no clear D. V dropped 3 bases and J dropped 6 bases, with 6 bases sitting between them. The CDR3 is 11 residues long. Germline CDR1 and CDR2: SNHLY and FYNNEI. The CDR3 is CASSDLGEQYF. As DNA, the CDR3 is TGTGCCAGCAGTGATTTGGGCGAGCAGTACTTC.

In its sample, this clone was seen once. The V call is TRBV9, the J call TRBJ2-1; TRBD2 agrees at 8 bases. The J segment lost 2 bases and the V segment lost 3 bases, leaving 4 bases of the junction unmatched. Germline CDR1 SGDLS, CDR2 YYNGEE. This CDR3 is 15 amino acids long. CDR3 sequence (DNA): TGTGCCAGCAGCGGCGGGAGGTACCCCTACAATGAGCAGTTCTTC. Translated: CASSGGRYPYNEQFF.

The chain links TRBV9 to TRBJ1-5; D is uncertain. The CDR3 is 13 residues long. In germline, CDR1 is SGDLS, CDR2 YYNGEE. Trimming removed 5 bases at V and 7 bases at J, with 13 bases between. The DNA of the CDR3 is TGTGCCAGCAGTAATGGAGGGCTACAGCCCCAGCATTTT. Its translation is CASSNGGLQPQHF.

The J gene is TRBJ1-5, the V gene TRBV28, with unresolved D. Germline V gene sequence: CDR1 MDHEN, CDR2 SYDVKM. The V and J ends lost 3 bases and 3 bases respectively, with 12 bases between them. This CDR3 comprises 15 residues. The CDR3 region has the DNA TGTGCCAGCAGTTTTACGGGGATCGTCAATCAGCCCCAGCATTTT. This codes for CASSFTGIVNQPQHF.

The J gene is TRBJ1-1, the V gene TRBV5-1; 7 positions agree with TRBD1. Germline values: CDR1 SGHRS, CDR2 YFSETQ. The junction had 20 bases not matched to a gene; V was cut back by 3 bases and J by 6 bases. The CDR3 extends over 18 amino acids. CDR3 protein: CASSSKPRDRNHRAEAFF. The CDR3 DNA reads TGCGCCAGCAGCTCGAAACCCCGGGACAGAAATCACAGGGCTGAAGCTTTCTTT.

The chain has TRBV19 and TRBJ1-1, with a weak D call TRBD1 (5 bases). Trimming removed 3 bases at V and 2 bases at J, with 13 bases between. Germline CDR1 reads LNHDA; CDR2 reads SQIVND (reference sequence). The CDR3 has 15 residues. This CDR3 is CASSIQDSPNTEAFF. DNA for the CDR3: TGTGCCAGTAGTATCCAAGACAGCCCAAACACTGAAGCTTTCTTT.

The V call is TRBV30, the J call TRBJ1-4; 9 bases fit TRBD1. V lost 4 bases, J lost 4 bases, and 16 bases stayed unmatched. CDR1 is GTSNPN, CDR2 SVGIG, per germline (reference sequence). The CDR3 spans 18 residues. CDR3 residues: CAWKLTGGTFMGNEKLFF. The DNA for the CDR3 is TGTGCCTGGAAACTAACAGGGGGCACTTTTATGGGTAATGAAAAACTGTTTTTT. Full variable domain (rest looked up from reference TRBV30 and TRBJ1-4): SQTIHQWPATLVQPVGSPLSLECTVEGTSNPNLYWYRQAAGRGLQLLFYSVGIGQISSEVPQNLSASRPQDRQFILSSKKLLLSDSGFYLCAWKLTGGTFMGNEKLFFGSGTQLSVL.

The chain couples TRBV18 to TRBJ1-3; maybe TRBD1 (5 bases). Germline CDR1 is KGHSH and CDR2 is LQKENI. V was shortened by 3 bases and J by 0 bases, with 24 bases between the two germline ends. The CDR3 extends over 20 amino acids. The CDR3 loop is CASSPSGRLHLRGSGNTIYF. The CDR3 DNA is TGTGCCAGCTCACCTTCGGGCCGGCTGCACCTTAGGGGCTCTGGAAACACCATATATTTT.

The rearrangement uses TRBV5-4 and TRBJ2-1; D gene uncertain. The CDR3 length is 13 residues. V was shortened by 0 bases and J by 6 bases, with 7 bases between the two germline ends. The germline CDR1 and CDR2 sequences are SGHNT and YYREEE (reference sequence). CDR3 residues: CASSLGVTNEQFF. Here the CDR3 DNA reads TGTGCCAGCAGCTTGGGCGTTACCAATGAGCAGTTCTTC.

For this clone: Other DNA variants within this sample encode the same CDR3. V and J are TRBV7-9 and TRBJ1-1; D remains unclear. Germline values: CDR1 SEHNR, CDR2 FQNEAQ (reference sequence). The CDR3 runs 11 residues. Trimming left V 4 bases short and J 2 bases short, with 2 bases between. The CDR3 bases are TGTGCCAGCAGCTCAAACACTGAAGCTTTCTTT. Its translation is CASSSNTEAFF.

This clone was counted once. The chain uses TRBV21-1 and TRBJ2-1; the table's D call, TRBD2, was not checked against the DNA. TRBV21-1 is tagged as a pseudogene. The CDR3 totals 16 residues. The CDR3 bases are TGTGCCAGCAGCAAAGTCCGAGCTAGCGGTTACAATGAGCAGTTCTTC. This encodes CASSKVRASGYNEQFF.

The V call is TRBV11-2, the J call TRBJ2-7, with 8 bases identical to TRBD1. The V gene end was trimmed by 2 bases and the J gene end by 6 bases; junction bases not matched to a gene: 9. Germline V gene sequence: CDR1 SGHAT, CDR2 FQNNGV. CDR3 length: 15 amino acids. The CDR3 bases are TGTGCCAGCAGCTTAAGTACAGGGGGATGGGGCGAGCAGTACTTC. Translated: CASSLSTGGWGEQYF.

The gene calls are TRBV4-2 and TRBJ2-1; D ambiguous. The germline gives CDR1 LGHNA, CDR2 YNFKEQ. CDR3 length: 13 amino acids. Trimming left V 1 base short and J 8 bases short, with 9 bases between. The CDR3 nucleotides are TGTGCCAGCAGCCAAGGTTTAGGAGATGAGCAGTTCTTC. As protein: CASSQGLGDEQFF.

The chain uses TRBV7-9 and TRBJ1-1; D ambiguous. Germline V lookup: CDR1 SEHNR, CDR2 FQNEAQ (reference sequence). The CDR3 covers 16 residues. V was clipped by 2 bases and J by 0 bases, with 13 bases between them. The CDR3 spells CASSLWPALMNTEAFF. Written as DNA, the CDR3 is TGTGCCAGCAGCTTATGGCCAGCTCTTATGAACACTGAAGCTTTCTTT.

This chain connects TRBV5-4 to TRBJ2-3, with a tentative D call TRBD2 (5 bases). CDR1 is SGHNT, CDR2 YYREEE, per germline (reference sequence). The V gene lost 0 bases and the J gene lost 0 bases, with 8 bases spanning the gap. The CDR3 contains 15 residues. CDR3 protein: CASSLELGSTDTQYF. CDR3 nucleotide sequence: TGTGCCAGCAGCTTGGAACTAGGAAGCACAGATACGCAGTATTTT.

The chain uses TRBV19 and TRBJ2-1, with 8 bases fitting TRBD2. Germline CDR1 LNHDA, CDR2 SQIVND (reference sequence). Trimming at V came to 3 bases and at J to 8 bases, leaving 9 bases not matched to a gene. This CDR3 has 15 residues. The CDR3 DNA follows: TGTGCCAGTAGTATTTGGCTAGCGGGTAGCGATGAGCAGTTCTTC. Amino acids: CASSIWLAGSDEQFF. Complete variable domain (other parts from reference TRBV19 and TRBJ2-1): DGGITQSPKYLFRKEGQNVTLSCEQNLNHDAMYWYRQDPGQGLRLIYYSQIVNDFQKGDIAEGYSVSREKKESFPLTVTSAQKNPTAFYLCASSIWLAGSDEQFFGPGTRLTVL.

This sequence joins TRBV7-9 and TRBJ2-1; 11 nucleotides match TRBD2. The V gene end was trimmed by 8 bases and the J gene end by 7 bases; junction bases not matched to a gene: 7. CDR3 length equals 14 residues. Per the germline V gene, CDR1 is SEHNR and CDR2 is FQNEAQ (reference sequence). The CDR3, as DNA: TGTGCCAGCGGGGGACTAGCGGATTCTAATGAGCAGTTCTTC. Amino acids: CASGGLADSNEQFF.

The chain carries TRBV7-6 and TRBJ2-7, with 7 bases fitting TRBD2. CDR1 SGHVS and CDR2 FNYEAQ come from the germline V gene. Trimming cost V 4 bases and J 1 base; bases outside gene matches: 7. The CDR3 covers 15 residues. CDR3 loop: CASSSEGLGSYEQYF. The CDR3 region has the DNA TGTGCCAGCAGCTCAGAAGGACTAGGGTCCTACGAGCAGTACTTC.

This clone was picked up one time. This chain uses TRBV9 with TRBJ2-2; D unclear. Germline V gives CDR1 SGDLS, CDR2 YYNGEE. The length of the CDR3 is 14 residues. The germline V and J ends were trimmed by 0 bases and 8 bases, with 11 bases remaining between them. CDR3 protein: CASSVGDRGGELFF. The CDR3 region has the DNA TGTGCCAGCAGCGTAGGAGACCGTGGGGGGGAGCTGTTTTTT.

The chain combines TRBV11-2 with TRBJ2-1; D tentatively reads TRBD1 or TRBD2 (5 bases each). Germline CDR1 is SGHAT and CDR2 is FQNNGV. This CDR3 has 16 amino acids. Trimming removed 4 bases at V and 7 bases at J, with 20 bases between. This chain's CDR3 is CASSSAGAATWNEQFF. The CDR3 DNA follows: TGTGCCAGCAGCTCCGCCGGGGCAGCCACGTGGAATGAGCAGTTCTTC.

The V call is TRBV7-7, the J call TRBJ2-7, with D perhaps TRBD1 (5 bases). The V end lost 5 bases, the J end lost 7 bases, and 21 bases lay between the germline ends. The CDR3 extends over 15 amino acids. CDR1 and CDR2 from the germline V gene are SSHAT and FNYEAQ (reference sequence). The CDR3, as DNA: TGTGCCAGCAGCCAGGGTTCCGGGCCTCTCGGAGAGCAGTACTTC. It codes for CASSQGSGPLGEQYF.

This chain joins TRBV27 and TRBJ2-7; no clear D gene. Germline assignment: CDR1 MNHEY and CDR2 SMNVEV (reference sequence). There are 14 residues in the CDR3. Trimming cost V 2 bases and J 2 bases, with 10 bases left between them. CDR3 nucleotides: TGTGCCAGCAGTTTAAACGGACGGACCTACGAGCAGTACTTC. Translating it yields CASSLNGRTYEQYF.

In its sample, this clone was seen once. The rearrangement uses TRBV5-1 and TRBJ2-7; 12 nucleotides line up with TRBD2. Germline lookup yields CDR1 SGHRS and CDR2 YFSETQ. The CDR3 is made up of 18 amino acids. Trimming removed 3 bases from V and 3 bases from J; junction bases left unmatched: 13. The CDR3 sequence: CASSWGLAGLPQGYEQYF. The DNA for the CDR3 is TGCGCCAGCAGCTGGGGACTAGCGGGCCTCCCCCAGGGCTACGAGCAGTACTTC.

J is TRBJ1-3 and V is TRBV13; possible D gene TRBD1, 5 bases. CDR3 length: 17 residues. V dropped 0 bases and J dropped 0 bases, with 12 bases sitting between them. Germline V gene data show CDR1 as PRHDT and CDR2 as FYEKMQ (reference sequence). The CDR3 DNA follows: TGTGCCAGCAGCTTAGGCCATCAGGGCGGCTCTGGAAACACCATATATTTT. It codes for CASSLGHQGGSGNTIYF.

The rearrangement joins TRBV30 to TRBJ1-4; 7 nucleotides align to TRBD1. The germline gives CDR1 GTSNPN, CDR2 SVGIG (reference sequence). J gave up 8 bases and V 5 bases, and 8 bases lay outside the gene matches. The CDR3 totals 13 residues. Written as DNA, the CDR3 is TGTGCCTGGCACCGGGACAGAAAAGAAAAACTGTTTTTT. This translates into CAWHRDRKEKLFF.

This chain links TRBV28 with TRBJ2-5; possible D gene TRBD1, 5 bases. Germline values: CDR1 MDHEN, CDR2 SYDVKM. This CDR3 is built from 13 residues. V dropped 5 bases and J dropped 5 bases, with 12 bases sitting between them. CDR3 region: CASSRQGFETQYF. The CDR3 DNA reads as TGTGCCAGCAGTCGGCAGGGTTTTGAGACCCAGTACTTC.

V usage is TRBV7-2 and J usage is TRBJ2-5, with 7 bases fitting TRBD2. The CDR3 consists of 14 residues. The germline V gene encodes CDR1 SGHTA and CDR2 FQGNSA. V gave up 5 bases and J gave up 1 base; unmatched junction bases: 4. The chain's CDR3 is CASSQLAAQETQYF. The DNA of the CDR3 is TGTGCCAGCAGCCAGCTAGCGGCCCAAGAGACCCAGTACTTC. Looking up the rest from reference TRBV7-2 and TRBJ2-5 gives the full variable domain: GAGVSQSPSNKVTEKGKDVELRCDPISGHTALYWYRQSLGQGLEFLIYFQGNSAPDKSGLPSDRFSAERTGGSVSTLTIQRTQQEDSAVYLCASSQLAAQETQYFGPGTRLLVL.